Below, 32 T cell receptor beta chains from the same sample are listed, as sequenced in a study of technical replicates of blood from a handful of donors. Clones were read by immunoSEQ multiplex PCR, and TCRdb kept only the in-frame ones, dropping some. The sample holds about 79,000 clones, around 92% seen once. The sequenced sample was T cells isolated from PBMCs. These receptors were obtained from a human donor in good health. Some clones in this sample may be carry-over from other donors' samples.

This clone was detected only once. The chain is built from TRBV11-3 and TRBJ2-1, with a possible D match to TRBD2 (5 bases). Germline V lookup: CDR1 SGHNT, CDR2 YENEEA. This CDR3 comprises 13 residues. V was pared by 1 base and J by 8 bases, with 9 bases between. The CDR3 loop is CASSLVSVYEQFF. As DNA, the CDR3 is TGTGCCAGCAGCTTAGTTAGCGTATATGAGCAGTTCTTC.

CDR3 in amino acids: CASRLDGEAFF. The CDR3 DNA is TGTGCCAGCAGGCTAGACGGTGAAGCTTTCTTT. V usage is TRBV7-9 and J usage is TRBJ1-1; unclear D gene. The CDR3 extends over 11 amino acids. Germline CDR1 SEHNR, CDR2 FQNEAQ (reference sequence). The V and J ends lost 6 bases and 7 bases respectively, with 9 bases between them. The full variable domain, its missing parts supplied by reference TRBV7-9 and TRBJ1-1, is DTGVSQNPRHKITKRGQNVTFRCDPISEHNRLYWYRQTLGQGPEFLTYFQNEAQLEKSRLLSDRFSAERPKGSFSTLEIQRTEQGDSAMYLCASRLDGEAFFGQGTRLTVV.

The chain joins TRBV7-9 to TRBJ2-1; D possibly corresponds to TRBD2 (6 bases). The CDR3 is made up of 17 amino acids. The V and J ends lost 2 bases and 2 bases respectively, with 16 bases between them. Per germline, CDR1 SEHNR and CDR2 FQNEAQ (reference sequence). CDR3 coding DNA: TGTGCCAGCAGCTTATTGGTTCTCGCGGGACCCTACAATGAGCAGTTCTTC. Its protein is CASSLLVLAGPYNEQFF.

The chain joins TRBV9 to TRBJ2-3; TRBD2 might be the D (6 bases). V was pared by 0 bases and J by 2 bases, with 13 bases between. CDR1 and CDR2 (germline): SGDLS, YYNGEE. The CDR3 has 16 residues. The CDR3 protein is CASSVDSIAVTDTQYF. The CDR3 DNA reads as TGTGCCAGCAGCGTAGATTCGATAGCGGTCACAGATACGCAGTATTTT. The entire variable domain, with the rest obtained from reference TRBV9 and TRBJ2-3, is as follows: DSGVTQTPKHLITATGQRVTLRCSPRSGDLSVYWYQQSLDQGLQFLIQYYNGEERAKGNILERFSAQQFPDLHSELNLSSLELGDSALYFCASSVDSIAVTDTQYFGPGTRLTVL.

The rearrangement links TRBV15 to TRBJ2-7; TRBD2 is a possible D gene (6 bases). This CDR3 comprises 14 residues. Trimming shortened V by 0 bases and J by 2 bases, and 8 bases separated the two germline ends. Germline lookup yields CDR1 LNHNV and CDR2 YYDKDF (reference sequence). CDR3 nucleotides: TGTGCCACCAGCAGAGATGTAGCGGCCTACGAGCAGTACTTC. Amino acids: CATSRDVAAYEQYF.

The CDR3 region is CASSIVEGLSYGYTF. Here the CDR3 DNA reads TGTGCCAGTAGTATCGTGGAGGGTCTCTCCTATGGCTACACCTTC. The genes are TRBV19 and TRBJ1-2, with no clear D. Germline CDR1 is LNHDA and CDR2 is SQIVND (reference sequence). Trimming took off 3 bases at V and 4 bases at J, with 15 bases between the two ends. This CDR3 comprises 15 residues.

Only a few counts were recorded for this clone. The chain is built from TRBV25-1 and TRBJ1-2; D might be TRBD1 (5 bases). The CDR3 extends over 11 amino acids. Trimming cost V 9 bases and J 6 bases, with 11 bases left between them. Germline CDR1 is MGHDK and CDR2 is SYGVNS. This CDR3 is CASTGRDGYTF. The CDR3 DNA sequence: TGTGCCAGTACAGGCCGGGATGGCTACACCTTC.

This chain connects TRBV4-1 to TRBJ1-5; D possibly corresponds to TRBD1 (6 bases). Germline CDR1 MGHRA, CDR2 YSYEKL. There are 15 residues in the CDR3. The V gene lost 0 bases and the J gene lost 5 bases, with 11 bases spanning the gap. In DNA form, the CDR3 reads TGCGCCAGCAGCCAAGATCTCCACAGGGATCAGCCCCAGCATTTT. Translation: CASSQDLHRDQPQHF.

The CDR3 loop reads CAWSVGGLGSPLHF. The CDR3 region has the DNA TGTGCCTGGAGTGTGGGGGGGCTAGGATCACCCCTCCACTTT. The chain is built from TRBV30 and TRBJ1-6; maybe TRBD1 (6 bases). This CDR3 spans 14 amino acids. Germline CDR1 and CDR2: GTSNPN and SVGIG (reference sequence). V lost 0 bases and J 10 bases, leaving 13 bases between the germline ends.

The chain carries TRBV29-1 and TRBJ2-5; D may be TRBD1 (7 bases). The assigned J gene may be wrong: the sequence end matches TRBJ2-7 better. The CDR3 is made up of 13 amino acids. The germline V gene encodes CDR1 SQVTM and CDR2 ANQGSEA. DNA of the CDR3: TGCAGCGTCCAGGGGGAGGAATCCTACGAGCAGTACTTC. Translation: CSVQGEESYEQYF.

The chain uses TRBV30 and TRBJ2-1, with 9 positions matching TRBD1. The CDR3 length is 11 residues. J was trimmed by 14 bases and V by 4 bases; bases with no gene match: 6. Germline CDR1 reads GTSNPN; CDR2 reads SVGIG (reference sequence). The CDR3 nucleotides are TGTGCCTGGACGGGACAGGGTGAAGAGTTCTTC. Amino acids: CAWTGQGEEFF.

This clone was detected once. The junction does not match germline at one end; this may be a read error. The rearrangement joins TRBV16 to TRBJ2-2, with 10 bases fitting TRBD1. CDR1 is KGHSY, CDR2 FQNENV, per germline. This CDR3 region has 15 residues. The CDR3: CASSQGTGVTWELFF. The DNA of the CDR3 is TGTGCCAGCAGCCAAGGGACAGGGGTCACCTGGGAGCTGTTTTTT.

The V gene is TRBV27, the J gene TRBJ2-7; the D gene is possibly TRBD2 (5 bases). CDR3 length: 14 residues. CDR1 is MNHEY, CDR2 SMNVEV, per germline (reference sequence). The V end was cut by 0 bases, the J end by 2 bases, with 8 bases between. The DNA for the CDR3 is TGTGCCAGCAGTTTATCGCGGGTTACCTACGAGCAGTACTTC. The encoded protein is CASSLSRVTYEQYF.

The V call is TRBV7-9, the J call TRBJ2-1; 10 nucleotides line up with TRBD2. J gave up 1 base and V 8 bases, and 11 bases lay outside the gene matches. This CDR3 is built from 17 residues. Germline V gene lookup returns CDR1 SEHNR and CDR2 FQNEAQ (reference sequence). For the CDR3, the DNA is TGTGCCAGCCTCCTAGCGGGAGATCTGAGTTCCTACAATGAGCAGTTCTTC. Its translation: CASLLAGDLSSYNEQFF.

V gene TRBV27 combines with J gene TRBJ2-2; 9 bases agree with TRBD2. The germline gives CDR1 MNHEY, CDR2 SMNVEV (reference sequence). Trimming removed 8 bases from V and 6 bases from J; junction bases left unmatched: 16. The CDR3 spans 17 residues. The DNA for the CDR3 is TGTGCCAGCTTATCCCCCGGGACTAGCTTCGTCCCCGGGGAGCTGTTTTTT. It encodes CASLSPGTSFVPGELFF.

This chain links TRBV7-9 with TRBJ1-4; maybe TRBD1 (5 bases). The V gene's germline CDR1 is SEHNR and CDR2 FQNEAQ (reference sequence). The CDR3 runs 13 residues. V gave up 1 base and J gave up 12 bases, with 12 bases separating them. CDR3 sequence reads: CASSLDRGGELFF. CDR3 coding DNA: TGTGCCAGCAGCTTAGACCGGGGGGGAGAACTGTTTTTT.

CDR3 sequence: CASSLGAPNEKLFF. In nucleotides, the CDR3 is TGTGCCAGCAGCTTGGGGGCTCCTAATGAAAAACTGTTTTTT. V usage is TRBV5-6 and J usage is TRBJ1-4; D ambiguous. Trimming removed 0 bases at V and 3 bases at J, with 6 bases between. Germline V lookup: CDR1 SGHDT, CDR2 YYEEEE. The CDR3 consists of 14 residues.

The chain combines TRBV7-8 with TRBJ2-3, with D possibly TRBD2 on 5 matching bases. The V gene lost 3 bases and the J gene lost 7 bases, with 8 bases spanning the gap. The CDR3 has 12 residues. The V gene's germline CDR1 is SGHVS and CDR2 FQNEAQ. CDR3 DNA sequence: TGTGCCAGCAGCTTGAGCGGATATACGCAGTATTTT. The encoded protein is CASSLSGYTQYF.

The genes are TRBV11-1 and TRBJ1-3, with 7 bases fitting TRBD1. CDR3 length equals 18 residues. After removal of 3 bases from V and 0 bases from J, the junction contained 11 bases not matched to a gene. Germline lookup yields CDR1 SGHAT and CDR2 FQDESV (reference sequence). The DNA of the CDR3 is TGTGCCAGCAGCTTGGAATGGGGGACAGCCACCTCTGGAAACACCATATATTTT. Amino acid sequence: CASSLEWGTATSGNTIYF.

This clone has a single count. This sequence joins TRBV10-1 and TRBJ1-2; D perhaps matches TRBD1 (5 bases). The CDR3 loop spans 13 amino acids. V shed 6 bases and J shed 4 bases, with 12 bases lying between them. Looked up from germline, CDR1 is WNHNN and CDR2 is SYGVQD (reference sequence). CDR3 sequence reads: CASSLDRGYGYTF. CDR3 nucleotide sequence: TGCGCCAGCAGCCTAGACAGAGGCTATGGCTACACCTTC.

The sample holds a few counts of this clone. The CDR3 DNA sequence: TGTGCCAGCAGTGGGGGACTAGTTCCCAGGGAGCAGTTCTTC. Residues: CASSGGLVPREQFF. The chain combines TRBV6-1 with TRBJ2-1; 8 bases fit TRBD2. The germline V gene encodes CDR1 MNHNS and CDR2 SASEGT. V dropped 4 bases and J dropped 10; count of bases not matched to a gene: 9. This CDR3 contains 14 residues.

The gene calls are TRBV4-2 and TRBJ2-4; 8 nucleotides align to TRBD2. CDR3 length: 16 residues. Trimming removed 5 bases from V and 1 base from J; junction bases left unmatched: 7. CDR1 is LGHNA and CDR2 is YNFKEQ in the germline V gene. The CDR3 reads CASSTGTSFAKNIQYF. Written as DNA, the CDR3 is TGTGCCAGCAGCACCGGGACTAGTTTTGCCAAAAACATTCAGTACTTC.

The chain combines TRBV27 with TRBJ2-7, with TRBD1 matching 9 bases. J was trimmed by 2 bases and V by 3 bases; bases with no gene match: 8. CDR1 is MNHEY, CDR2 SMNVEV, per germline (reference sequence). The CDR3 totals 16 residues. The CDR3 region is CASSFGTGKGPYEQYF. The DNA of the CDR3 is TGTGCCAGCAGTTTCGGGACAGGGAAAGGGCCCTACGAGCAGTACTTC.

Details on this clone: The same CDR3 also results from other DNA sequences found in this sample. The chain has TRBV14 and TRBJ1-2; a weak D match, TRBD1 (5 bases). The V end lost 3 bases, the J end lost 4 bases, and 6 bases lay between the germline ends. This CDR3 is built from 12 residues. Germline V lookup: CDR1 SGHDN, CDR2 FVKESK. Here the CDR3 reads CASSQGGYGYTF. The CDR3, as DNA: TGTGCCAGCAGCCAGGGGGGCTATGGCTACACCTTC.

J is TRBJ1-2 and V is TRBV27; 8 nucleotides align to TRBD1. The germline V gene encodes CDR1 MNHEY and CDR2 SMNVEV (reference sequence). The CDR3 loop spans 13 amino acids. Unmatched junction bases numbered 2, after V lost 4 bases and J lost 4 bases. The CDR3 DNA is TGTGCCAGCAGTTCGGACAGGGCCTATGGCTACACCTTC. As protein: CASSSDRAYGYTF.

The chain has TRBV7-2 and TRBJ2-1; D is perhaps TRBD2 (5 bases). CDR3 size: 14 residues. Germline assignment: CDR1 SGHTA and CDR2 FQGNSA. The V and J ends lost 1 base and 9 bases respectively, with 13 bases between them. DNA of the CDR3: TGTGCCAGCAGCTTAGTGGCGGGTAGTGGTGAGCAGTTCTTC. As protein: CASSLVAGSGEQFF.

This chain joins TRBV28 and TRBJ1-2; D ambiguous. CDR3 size: 15 residues. Germline V gives CDR1 MDHEN, CDR2 SYDVKM. With 6 bases removed from V and 2 bases from J, the gap between germline ends came to 16 bases. The CDR3 loop is CASRPGVEQNYGYTF. CDR3 sequence (DNA): TGTGCCAGCAGGCCCGGGGTAGAGCAAAACTATGGCTACACCTTC.

The rearrangement uses TRBV5-1 and TRBJ1-3, with D perhaps matching TRBD1 (6 bases). CDR1 and CDR2 from the germline V gene are SGHRS and YFSETQ. The CDR3 is 15 amino acids. V was clipped by 4 bases and J by 0 bases, with 11 bases between them. CDR3 sequence: CASSHVQGSGNTIYF. The DNA for the CDR3 is TGCGCCAGCAGCCATGTACAGGGCTCTGGAAACACCATATATTTT.

The chain uses TRBV5-1 and TRBJ2-5; 8 bases align to TRBD2. This CDR3 contains 13 residues. V shed 6 bases, J shed 4 bases, and the junction held 5 bases outside the gene matches. CDR1 SGHRS and CDR2 YFSETQ come from the germline V gene. Here the CDR3 reads CASKAGGGETQYF. The DNA for the CDR3 is TGCGCCAGCAAGGCGGGAGGAGGAGAGACCCAGTACTTC.

The table lists this clone with a few counts. The chain links TRBV7-2 to TRBJ2-1, with 13 bases fitting TRBD2. V gave up 6 bases and J gave up 2 bases; unmatched junction bases: 1. CDR3 size: 15 residues. Germline lookup yields CDR1 SGHTA and CDR2 FQGNSA. CDR3 amino acids: CASRTSGRAYNEQFF. DNA of the CDR3: TGTGCCAGCAGAACTAGCGGGAGGGCCTACAATGAGCAGTTCTTC.

V and J are TRBV7-6 and TRBJ2-3; D is uncertain. V lost 6 bases, J lost 4 bases, and 8 bases lay in between. This CDR3 spans 12 amino acids. Germline CDR1 and CDR2: SGHVS and FNYEAQ. CDR3 sequence: CASRELSDTQYF. The CDR3 bases are TGTGCCAGCAGGGAGCTGTCAGATACGCAGTATTTT.

V gene TRBV7-3 combines with J gene TRBJ2-3, with D perhaps TRBD1 (6 bases). From germline, CDR1 is SGHTA and CDR2 FQGTGA. V was shortened by 5 bases and J by 0 bases, with 12 bases between the two germline ends. CDR3 length: 15 amino acids. CDR3 DNA sequence: TGTGCCAGCAGCGTAGGACAGACTAGCACAGATACGCAGTATTTT. Amino acids: CASSVGQTSTDTQYF.